These 5 T cell receptor beta chains were sequenced from one sample in a study of beta chain features in type 1 diabetes. Expressed TCRB transcripts were sequenced, since all the RNA that had been isolated was reverse transcribed. This table comes from immunoSEQ multiplex PCR, and its TCRdb copy is limited to in-frame clones, with some not included. This sample carries about 300,000 clones, approximately 13% of them seen once, and the ten largest clones take 0.015%. These receptors lack a known antigen. Study-wide results and caveats: Moderately but significantly shorter TCRB CDR3s were found in Type 1 diabetes patients in all four CD4+ subsets.

Sequences were obtained from naive CD4+ T cells from blood. The source of these receptors is a woman aged 18-29 years with type 1 diabetes.

The chain recombines TRBV5-4 with TRBJ2-1; 11 nucleotides agree with TRBD1. Germline values: CDR1 SGHNT, CDR2 YYREEE (reference sequence). The J segment lost 5 bases and the V segment lost 0 bases, leaving 4 bases of the junction unmatched. This CDR3 is built from 16 residues. CDR3 residues: CASSLAPGQGDNEQFF. In nucleotides, the CDR3 is TGTGCCAGCAGCTTGGCCCCGGGACAGGGGGACAATGAGCAGTTCTTC.

This chain connects TRBV7-2 to TRBJ2-5, with 9 bases lining up with TRBD1. This CDR3 comprises 15 residues. The trim removed 4 bases at V and 3 bases at J, leaving 6 bases unmatched. Germline V gene sequence: CDR1 SGHTA, CDR2 FQGNSA. CDR3 amino acids: CASSWGGQGKETQYF. CDR3 in DNA: TGTGCCAGCAGCTGGGGAGGACAGGGGAAAGAGACCCAGTACTTC.

The rearrangement joins TRBV18 to TRBJ2-5, with TRBD2 as a possible D gene (7 bases). This CDR3 has 15 amino acids. CDR1 KGHSH and CDR2 LQKENI come from the germline V gene. V shed 4 bases and J shed 1 base, with 13 bases lying between them. Written as DNA, the CDR3 is TGTGCCAGCTCACGATTGGCGGGGGCCCAAGAGACCCAGTACTTC. It specifies CASSRLAGAQETQYF.

In this sample, this clone turned up a few times. V usage is TRBV6-5 and J usage is TRBJ2-2; 11 nucleotides line up with TRBD2. CDR1 and CDR2 from the germline V gene are MNHEY and SVGAGI. The V segment lost 2 bases and the J segment 5 bases; nucleotides outside the gene matches: 4. This CDR3 spans 16 amino acids. CDR3 residues: CASSYRPSGRTGELFF. The CDR3 DNA follows: TGTGCCAGCAGTTACCGTCCTAGCGGGAGGACCGGGGAGCTGTTTTTT.

This sequence joins TRBV29-1 and TRBJ2-1; 8 bases match TRBD2. The germline V gene has CDR1 SQVTM and CDR2 ANQGSEA. The CDR3 sequence is 17 residues long. V was pared by 7 bases and J by 1 base, with 15 bases of the junction left unmatched. CDR3 sequence: CSGGRGSSGTSYNEQFF. The CDR3 bases are TGCAGCGGGGGCAGGGGAAGTAGCGGGACATCCTACAATGAGCAGTTCTTC.